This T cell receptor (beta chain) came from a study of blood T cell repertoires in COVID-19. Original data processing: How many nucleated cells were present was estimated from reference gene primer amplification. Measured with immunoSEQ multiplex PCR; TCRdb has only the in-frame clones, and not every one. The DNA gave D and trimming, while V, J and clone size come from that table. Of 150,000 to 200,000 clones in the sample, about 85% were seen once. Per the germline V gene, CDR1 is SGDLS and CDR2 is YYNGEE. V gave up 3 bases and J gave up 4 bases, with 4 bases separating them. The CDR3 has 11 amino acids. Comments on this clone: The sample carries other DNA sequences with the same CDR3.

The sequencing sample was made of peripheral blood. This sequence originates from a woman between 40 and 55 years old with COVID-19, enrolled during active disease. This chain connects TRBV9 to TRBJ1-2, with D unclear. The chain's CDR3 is CASSAFYGYTF. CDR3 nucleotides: TGTGCCAGCAGCGCTTTCTATGGCTACACCTTC.